This T cell receptor (beta chain) was found in a study of follicular helper T cells after annual influenza vaccination. The study, taken as a whole, reports: Rare clonotypes were missed; only about 10-22% of cells gave TCRB. Each annual vaccination recalled recurring oligoclonal ICOS+CD38+ cTfh clonotypes.

The CDR3 covers 13 residues. V lost 6 bases to trimming and J lost 4 bases, with 9 bases between them. CDR1 and CDR2 (germline): SEHNR, FQNEAQ (reference sequence). TCRdb's copy holds only in-frame clones and misses some; the assay was immunoSEQ multiplex PCR. The sample holds about 27,000 clones, 80% to 90% seen once. The time point: 2014-2015 season, pre-vaccination. Before and after seasonal inactivated influenza vaccination, adults gave blood for sorting CD4 subsets for sequencing. Sorted cTfh were non-naive CD4+CXCR5+PD-1+, either ICOS+CD38+ or ICOS-CD38-. For this clone: Its specificity is unknown.

This sequence was found in an adult who received the influenza vaccine. The J gene is TRBJ2-2, the V gene TRBV7-9; D may be TRBD2 (6 bases). The starting material was CXCR5+ CD38- circulating T follicular helper cells from blood, obtained on the day of influenza vaccination. The subset was: circulating Tfh, non-naive CD4+CXCR5+PD-1+ (ICOS+CD38+ or ICOS-CD38-). CDR3 sequence (DNA): TGTGCCAGCAGTTTCGGGGGCACCGGGGAGCTGTTTTTT. It yields the protein CASSFGGTGELFF.